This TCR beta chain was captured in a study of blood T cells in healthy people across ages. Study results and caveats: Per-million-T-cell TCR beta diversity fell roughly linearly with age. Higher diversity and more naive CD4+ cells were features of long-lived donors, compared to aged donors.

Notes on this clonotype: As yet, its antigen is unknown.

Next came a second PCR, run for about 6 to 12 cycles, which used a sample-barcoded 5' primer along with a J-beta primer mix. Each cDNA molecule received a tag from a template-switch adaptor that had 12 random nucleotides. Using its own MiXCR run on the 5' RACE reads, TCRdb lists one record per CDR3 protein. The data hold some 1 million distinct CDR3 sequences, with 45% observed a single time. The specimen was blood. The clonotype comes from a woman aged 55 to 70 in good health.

CDR3 loop: CASSVGGAVYEQYF. The CDR3 DNA follows: TGTGCCAGCAGCGTAGGTGGAGCGGTTTACGAGCAGTACTTC. The rearrangement joins TRBV7-8 to TRBJ2-4; the D gene is possibly TRBD2 (5 bases). The better agreement between TRBJ2-7 and the DNA end casts doubt on the J call. Germline values: CDR1 SGHVS, CDR2 FQNEAQ. CDR3 length: 14 residues.